This T cell receptor beta chain derives from a study of read filtering for tumor transcriptome and immune sequencing. In the study overall: Revised staging placed eight or nine patients in R-ISS I, over 15 in II, over 5 in III.

This library used approximately 370 ng RNA and molecular barcoded adaptors spanning alpha/delta and beta/gamma chains. TCRdb processed the reads anew with MiXCR; each CDR3 protein has one entry. The sample holds about 130,000 distinct CDR3 sequences, under 15% seen once. The germline CDR1 and CDR2 sequences are SQVTM and ANQGSEA. The V gene end was trimmed by 5 bases and the J gene end by 5 bases; junction bases not matched to a gene: 7. This CDR3 is built from 15 residues. General study points: IR-seq captured clonotypes deeper and more reliably than RNA-seq.

This clonotype was observed a few times. Its target is not known. At the time of active disease, bone marrow was collected from every patient. This clonotype was obtained from a donor older than 35 with multiple myeloma. The genes are TRBV29-1 and TRBJ2-2; 11 nucleotides match TRBD1. Sequences were obtained from a population of CD138-negative cells sorted from bone marrow. CDR3 protein: CSVWTGGLNTGELFF. CDR3 DNA: TGCAGCGTTTGGACAGGGGGCTTGAATACCGGGGAGCTGTTTTTT.